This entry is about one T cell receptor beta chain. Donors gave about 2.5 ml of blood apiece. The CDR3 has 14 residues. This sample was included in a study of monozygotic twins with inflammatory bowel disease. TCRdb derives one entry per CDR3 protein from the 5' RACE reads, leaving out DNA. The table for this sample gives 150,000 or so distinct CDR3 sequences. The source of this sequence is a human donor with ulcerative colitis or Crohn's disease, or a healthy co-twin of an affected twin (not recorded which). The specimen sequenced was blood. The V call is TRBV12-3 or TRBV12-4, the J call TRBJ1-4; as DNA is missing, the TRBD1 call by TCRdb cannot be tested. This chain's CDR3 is CASSYRGFNEKLFF.